The present TCR beta chain was sequenced within a study of T-cell reconstitution after alpha-beta-depleted transplantation in children. Study outcomes and limitations: About two months after transplant, alpha-beta T cells reportedly came from several hundred expanded graft clones.

Preparation of the TCRbeta library involved a method that used unique molecular identifiers. TCRdb called the PCR reads again in MiXCR, with one record for every CDR3 protein. The repertoire holds approximately 170,000 distinct CDR3 sequences, 11% seen once, with about 13% in the top ten. This clonotype came up many times. Its antigen remains unknown. The germline V gene has CDR1 KGHSH and CDR2 LQKENI. V trimming: 3 bases; J trimming: 0 bases; junction bases outside the gene matches: 2. The length of the CDR3 is 14 residues. The V and J genes are TRBV18 and TRBJ2-7; TRBD1 aligns across 7 bases. The sequence came from a boy aged 2 to 10 with acute myeloid leukemia, due to receive a stem cell transplant. This sample comprised PBMCs, obtained before TCRalphabeta/CD19-depleted stem cell transplant. The CDR3 nucleotides read TGTGCCAGCTCACCCTGGGACAGCTCCTACGAGCAGTACTTC. Translated: CASSPWDSSYEQYF.